Below are 25 T cell receptor beta chains sequenced from a single sample in a study of OX40 agonist ivuxolimab in advanced cancers. TCRdb keeps only in-frame clones here, not all; method: immunoSEQ multiplex PCR. The data hold 65,000 to 70,000 clones, with about nine tenths observed a single time. This sample comprised CD4+ or CD8+ T cells sorted from blood, obtained in a trial of the OX40 agonist ivuxolimab. These TCRs come from an adult with an advanced solid tumor such as melanoma, head and neck, liver or kidney cancer.

This chain joins TRBV6-6 and TRBJ1-5, with D tentatively TRBD1 (5 bases). V was clipped by 0 bases and J by 5 bases, with 5 bases between them. CDR1 is MNHNY, CDR2 SVGAGI, per germline (reference sequence). The CDR3 extends over 13 amino acids. CDR3 loop: CASSYSGDQPQHF. DNA of the CDR3: TGTGCCAGCAGTTACTCAGGGGATCAGCCCCAGCATTTT.

The chain links TRBV30 to TRBJ1-1; 9 nucleotides match TRBD1. The V and J ends lost 2 bases and 5 bases, in that order; junction bases with no gene match: 6. Per germline, CDR1 GTSNPN and CDR2 SVGIG (reference sequence). This CDR3 has 14 residues. Here the CDR3 reads CAWSLNRGRTEAFF. The DNA of the CDR3 is TGTGCCTGGAGTTTGAACAGGGGGCGAACTGAAGCTTTCTTT.

The rearrangement links TRBV18 to TRBJ2-7; TRBD1 matches 8 bases. V shed 1 base, J shed 0 bases, and the junction held 11 bases outside the gene matches. This CDR3 is 18 amino acids long. Germline CDR1 and CDR2: KGHSH and LQKENI. CDR3 nucleotides: TGTGCCAGCTCACCACGGAGAGGACAGGGCACATTCTCCTACGAGCAGTACTTC. Protein product: CASSPRRGQGTFSYEQYF.

The chain couples TRBV5-5 to TRBJ1-5; no reliable D call. Trimming shortened V by 4 bases and J by 3 bases, and 17 bases separated the two germline ends. Germline V gene sequence: CDR1 SGHKS, CDR2 YYEKEE (reference sequence). The CDR3 spans 16 residues. The CDR3 region has the DNA TGTGCCAGCAGCACGACCCCGCGCGGTTCCAATCAGCCCCAGCATTTT. Amino acid sequence: CASSTTPRGSNQPQHF.

The chain uses TRBV27 and TRBJ1-2; 7 nucleotides line up with TRBD1. This CDR3 spans 14 amino acids. V lost 3 bases to trimming and J lost 4 bases; unmatched junction nucleotides: 5. CDR1 is MNHEY, CDR2 SMNVEV, per germline (reference sequence). The CDR3 DNA follows: TGTGCCAGCAGTTTTCGACAGGGCTCCTATGGCTACACCTTC. It translates to CASSFRQGSYGYTF.

This rearrangement joins TRBV7-9 to TRBJ1-2; D call uncertain. This CDR3 contains 15 residues. Germline V CDR1 and CDR2: SEHNR, FQNEAQ (reference sequence). The V end was cut by 7 bases, the J end by 0 bases, with 15 bases between. The CDR3 is CASTPNRVSNYGYTF. CDR3 coding DNA: TGTGCCAGCACCCCCAACCGGGTCTCTAACTATGGCTACACCTTC.

V is TRBV7-8 and J is TRBJ2-3; a weak D match, TRBD2 (5 bases). Trimming removed 1 base from V and 1 base from J, with 15 bases in between. CDR3 length: 17 residues. From germline, CDR1 is SGHVS and CDR2 FQNEAQ. In nucleotides, the CDR3 is TGTGCCAGCAGCTTAGGTAGATTGGCGAGGGGCACAGATACGCAGTATTTT. Translating it yields CASSLGRLARGTDTQYF.

V is TRBV5-1 and J is TRBJ2-5; D remains ambiguous. The germline V gene has CDR1 SGHRS and CDR2 YFSETQ. V gave up 0 bases and J gave up 4 bases, with 4 bases separating them. This CDR3 region has 12 residues. The CDR3 protein is CASSLVGETQYF. The CDR3 nucleotides read TGCGCCAGCAGCTTGGTGGGAGAGACCCAGTACTTC. Full variable domain (remainder filled in from reference TRBV5-1 and TRBJ2-5): KAGVTQTPRYLIKTRGQQVTLSCSPISGHRSVSWYQQTPGQGLQFLFEYFSETQRNKGNFPGRFSGRQFSNSRSEMNVSTLELGDSALYLCASSLVGETQYFGPGTRLLVL.

This clone was observed a single time. The chain couples TRBV7-2 to TRBJ2-7; the D is unclear. The ends were cut back, 5 bases at V and 0 bases at J, with 5 bases in the middle. CDR1 is SGHTA, CDR2 FQGNSA, per germline. This CDR3 has 12 amino acids. The CDR3 DNA reads TGTGCCAGCAGCCTCGGCTCCTACGAGCAGTACTTC. Translating it yields CASSLGSYEQYF.

The rearrangement uses TRBV27 and TRBJ2-3; 7 positions agree with TRBD1. V lost 6 bases and J lost 4; bases outside the gene matches: 7. This CDR3 region has 14 residues. CDR1 and CDR2 (germline): MNHEY, SMNVEV (reference sequence). The CDR3 DNA is TGTGCCAGCAGATCTAGACAGGGCCCAGATACGCAGTATTTT. Translation: CASRSRQGPDTQYF.

The V and J genes are TRBV5-1 and TRBJ2-1; 10 bases align to TRBD1. There are 16 residues in the CDR3. Per the germline V gene, CDR1 is SGHRS and CDR2 is YFSETQ. With V trimmed by 0 bases and J by 7 bases, 7 bases remained unmatched. The CDR3 is CASSLGGTGVQNEQFF. The CDR3, as DNA: TGCGCCAGCAGCTTGGGAGGGACAGGGGTTCAAAATGAGCAGTTCTTC.

The chain uses TRBV5-1 and TRBJ1-2, with 7 bases lining up with TRBD1. The CDR3 consists of 15 residues. V lost 4 bases and J lost 0; bases outside the gene matches: 6. Germline loops: CDR1 SGHRS, CDR2 YFSETQ. The CDR3 here is CASSTTGVPNYGYTF. The CDR3 region has the DNA TGCGCCAGCAGCACCACAGGGGTGCCTAACTATGGCTACACCTTC.

The chain carries TRBV6-5 and TRBJ2-1, with D possibly being TRBD1 (6 bases). The CDR3 extends over 15 amino acids. V shed 3 bases and J shed 2 bases, with 11 bases lying between them. Germline V lookup: CDR1 MNHEY, CDR2 SVGAGI. CDR3 bases: TGTGCCAGCAGTTATGCAGGGGCCCCCTACAATGAGCAGTTCTTC. It encodes CASSYAGAPYNEQFF.

A single count supports this clone. J is TRBJ2-7 and V is TRBV6-4; perhaps D is TRBD1 or TRBD2 (6 bases each). CDR3 length: 15 amino acids. The germline gives CDR1 MRHNA, CDR2 SNTAGT. The V end was cut by 2 bases, the J end by 7 bases, with 18 bases between. CDR3 DNA: TGTGCCAGCAGTGACGTAGTTGGGGGGACACATGAGCAGTACTTC. It codes for CASSDVVGGTHEQYF.

The chain recombines TRBV15 with TRBJ1-6; D might be TRBD1 (6 bases). The CDR3 contains 17 residues. From germline, CDR1 is LNHNV and CDR2 YYDKDF (reference sequence). V shed 1 base and J shed 2 bases, with 12 bases lying between them. The DNA of the CDR3 is TGTGCCACCAGCAGAGTGGCAGGGGCGACCTATAATTCACCCCTCCACTTT. Protein: CATSRVAGATYNSPLHF.

The rearrangement links TRBV6-6 to TRBJ1-6; 8 positions match TRBD1. The CDR3 covers 14 residues. Losses at the gene ends were 6 bases for V and 5 bases for J; bases not matched to a gene: 3. Germline CDR1 reads MNHNY; CDR2 reads SVGAGI (reference sequence). For the CDR3, the DNA is TGTGCCAGCAGAACGACAGGGGATAATTCACCCCTCCACTTT. Translating it yields CASRTTGDNSPLHF.

This clone was detected once. The J gene is TRBJ1-2, the V gene TRBV14; 7 bases agree with TRBD1. The ends lost 2 bases at V and 2 bases at J; junction bases unmatched: 8. This CDR3 has 16 amino acids. CDR1 is SGHDN, CDR2 FVKESK, per germline. DNA of the CDR3: TGTGCCAGCAGCCAAATACCTAAAGGGGGCAACTATGGCTACACCTTC. Protein product: CASSQIPKGGNYGYTF.

This clone has a single count. The chain combines TRBV4-1 with TRBJ1-1, with D possibly being TRBD1 (5 bases). This CDR3 has 14 residues. V was pared by 4 bases and J by 1 base, with 10 bases between. Germline V gene lookup returns CDR1 MGHRA and CDR2 YSYEKL. The CDR3 bases are TGCGCCAGCAGCCTGCAGGGAGGGAACACTGAAGCTTTCTTT. Encoded protein: CASSLQGGNTEAFF.

This rearrangement joins TRBV11-2 to TRBJ1-1; 7 bases line up with TRBD1. V lost 5 bases to trimming and J lost 0 bases; unmatched junction nucleotides: 3. CDR3 length: 14 amino acids. CDR1 is SGHAT and CDR2 is FQNNGV in the germline V gene. The CDR3 DNA is TGTGCCAGCAGCCGCGGACAGGTGAACACTGAAGCTTTCTTT. This codes for CASSRGQVNTEAFF.

The gene calls are TRBV2 and TRBJ1-4, with 8 positions matching TRBD1. CDR3 length equals 17 residues. J gave up 8 bases and V 7 bases, and 18 bases lay outside the gene matches. CDR1 is SNHLY and CDR2 is FYNNEI in the germline V gene. Written as DNA, the CDR3 is TGTGCCAGCAACCCCAGGAGGACCGACAGGGGCGACGAAAAACTGTTTTTT. It encodes CASNPRRTDRGDEKLFF.

The chain links TRBV27 to TRBJ2-1; TRBD2 matches at 12 bases. Germline CDR1 and CDR2: MNHEY and SMNVEV (reference sequence). V lost 6 bases, J lost 4 bases, and 13 bases stayed unmatched. CDR3 length equals 18 residues. In nucleotides, the CDR3 is TGTGCCAGCAGGATGACTAGCGGGGGTTTTACGAGGTACAATGAGCAGTTCTTC. Its translation is CASRMTSGGFTRYNEQFF.

The chain joins TRBV7-2 to TRBJ2-1; 7 nucleotides agree with TRBD2. Germline trimming cut 4 bases from V and 5 bases from J; bases unmatched to any gene: 8. The germline V gene has CDR1 SGHTA and CDR2 FQGNSA. The CDR3 loop spans 15 amino acids. The CDR3 sequence: CASSSRWRGNNEQFF. CDR3 nucleotides: TGTGCCAGCAGCTCTCGGTGGCGGGGGAACAATGAGCAGTTCTTC.

The chain recombines TRBV5-5 with TRBJ1-1; TRBD1 is a possible D gene (6 bases). Germline CDR1 SGHKS, CDR2 YYEKEE (reference sequence). This CDR3 is 12 amino acids long. V dropped 2 bases and J dropped 11 bases, with 13 bases sitting between them. CDR3 sequence reads: CASSLVTGYAFF. CDR3 DNA: TGTGCCAGCAGCTTAGTCACAGGGTACGCTTTCTTT.

The chain joins TRBV18 to TRBJ2-3, with D uncertain. The CDR3 runs to 14 residues. Trimming removed 2 bases at V and 6 bases at J, with 12 bases between. CDR1 is KGHSH, CDR2 LQKENI, per germline. The CDR3 DNA is TGTGCCAGCTCACCATATTCTCGTTCGGATACGCAGTATTTT. Its translation: CASSPYSRSDTQYF.

This chain connects TRBV27 to TRBJ2-6; TRBD1 is a possible D gene (5 bases). Germline V gene lookup returns CDR1 MNHEY and CDR2 SMNVEV (reference sequence). The V gene lost 4 bases and the J gene lost 0 bases, with 22 bases spanning the gap. The CDR3 totals 20 residues. As DNA, the CDR3 is TGTGCCAGCAGTTCCTACAAGACAGTTCCGGACCTCTCTGGGGCCAACGTCCTGACTTTC. This translates into CASSSYKTVPDLSGANVLTF.